In its sample, the clone carrying this TCR beta chain was seen a few times. The CDR3 has 15 residues. The V gene lost 6 bases and the J gene lost 2 bases, with 17 bases spanning the gap. Germline CDR1 and CDR2: MNHEY and SMNVEV (reference sequence). The source of the sample is a study of identical twins. Template switching added a universal primer site; cDNA carried unique molecular identifiers. TCRdb reprocessed the 5' RACE reads via MiXCR and lists one record per CDR3 protein. The sample has roughly 720,000 distinct CDR3 sequences; about 20% are singletons. These data also featured in a second study, about T cells expressing NK-cell markers. From that report: Each TCR beta repertoire originated in sorted T cells that were CD3+CD56+NKG2C+, CD3+CD56+NKG2C- or CD3+CD56-NKG2C+. More than 5 donors showed dominant NKG2C+ clonotypes comprising roughly 1.0-7.5% of their CD8+ T cells. It was still unclear whether expanded NKG2C+ T cell clones were HCMV specific.

The specimen was PBMCs. The chain carries TRBV27 and TRBJ2-7, with D perhaps matching TRBD1 (5 bases). The TCR sequence derives from a woman in her late teens or twenties in good health. As DNA, the CDR3 is TGTGCCAGCAGACCTGGGGCGGCGGCTACCTACGAGCAGTACTTC. Translating gives CASRPGAAATYEQYF.